The rows below give T cell receptor beta chains drawn from one sample of a study of graft-versus-host responses after intestinal transplantation. Clones were read by immunoSEQ multiplex PCR, and TCRdb kept only the in-frame ones, dropping some. The table records about 15,000 clones, 65% to 70% of them present only once. Material: ileum tissue, obtained roughly 720 days after intestinal transplantation. Source of these receptors: a human patient who received an intestinal transplant, so some T cells may come from the graft donor. Each CDR3 is given with its conserved first and last residue. Each record gives: J gene, D gene, clone size, CDR3 length, V gene, CDR3 protein, CDR3 DNA. D genes are given only for firm matches. Rows may omit the clone size; those that give it use once, few, many or a size class.

J: TRBJ2-5; D: TRBD2; size: .; length: 16; V: TRBV19; CDR3: CASSINLGTSKETQYF; DNA: TGTGCCAGTAGTATAAATCTCGGGACTAGCAAAGAGACCCAGTACTTC
J: TRBJ2-5; D: TRBD1; size: few; length: 12; V: TRBV19; CDR3: CASGRQGETQYF; DNA: TGTGCCAGTGGGAGACAGGGAGAGACCCAGTACTTC
J: TRBJ2-5; D: .; size: .; length: 15; V: TRBV15; CDR3: CATSRDYQGGVTQYF; DNA: TGTGCCACCAGCAGAGATTATCAGGGGGGCGTAACCCAGTACTTC
J: TRBJ2-7; D: TRBD2; size: .; length: 18; V: TRBV5-1; CDR3: CASSLRGLAGGLAYEQYF; DNA: TGCGCCAGCAGCCTCAGGGGACTAGCGGGGGGGCTCGCCTACGAGCAGTACTTC
J: TRBJ1-5; D: TRBD1; size: .; length: 19; V: TRBV30; CDR3: CAWTVRDRGAAPHNQPQHF; DNA: TGTGCCTGGACCGTACGGGACAGGGGTGCCGCCCCACACAATCAGCCCCAGCATTTT
J: TRBJ1-5; D: TRBD1; size: once; length: 17; V: TRBV5-1; CDR3: CASIRQGLRNSNQPQHF; DNA: TGCGCCAGCATAAGACAGGGGTTAAGGAATAGCAATCAGCCCCAGCATTTT
J: TRBJ1-5; D: TRBD1; size: .; length: 15; V: TRBV6-1; CDR3: CASSLMGQNNQPQHF; DNA: TGTGCCAGCAGTCTAATGGGACAGAATAATCAGCCCCAGCATTTT
J: TRBJ1-2; D: .; size: .; length: 15; V: TRBV30; CDR3: CAWSPGAGVNYGYTF; DNA: TGTGCCTGGAGTCCCGGGGCAGGGGTGAACTATGGCTACACCTTC
J: TRBJ1-4; D: .; size: .; length: 16; V: TRBV27; CDR3: CASSLEGGGTNEKLFF; DNA: TGTGCCAGCAGTTTGGAGGGAGGGGGAACTAATGAAAAACTGTTTTTT
J: TRBJ1-2; D: .; size: .; length: 15; V: TRBV29-1; CDR3: CSVEARGEGDYGYTF; DNA: TGCAGCGTTGAAGCCAGGGGAGAGGGGGACTATGGCTACACCTTC
J: TRBJ2-3; D: .; size: .; length: 16; V: TRBV7-2; CDR3: CASSPGTFVAGDTQYF; DNA: TGTGCCAGCAGCCCCGGGACTTTTGTCGCAGGGGATACGCAGTATTTT
J: TRBJ2-2; D: TRBD2; size: once; length: 17; V: TRBV5-5; CDR3: CASSLLAGGPRAGELFF; DNA: TGTGCCAGCAGCTTGTTAGCGGGGGGGCCCCGCGCCGGGGAGCTGTTTTTT
J: TRBJ2-7; D: TRBD1; size: .; length: 15; V: TRBV19; CDR3: CASSIRQGGYYEQYF; DNA: TGTGCCAGTAGTATACGACAGGGGGGGTACTACGAGCAGTACTTC
J: TRBJ1-5; D: .; size: few; length: 13; V: TRBV7-2; CDR3: CASSLDRVQPQHF; DNA: TGTGCCAGCAGCTTAGACAGGGTTCAGCCCCAGCATTTT
J: TRBJ2-7; D: TRBD1; size: .; length: 14; V: TRBV7-2; CDR3: CASSLQGQGHEQYF; DNA: TGTGCCAGCAGCCTCCAGGGACAGGGTCACGAGCAGTACTTC
J: TRBJ2-1; D: .; size: once; length: 14; V: TRBV27; CDR3: CASSLNTGYNEQFF; DNA: TGTGCCAGCAGTTTAAACACAGGGTACAATGAGCAGTTCTTC
J: TRBJ2-5; D: TRBD2; size: .; length: 15; V: TRBV6-1; CDR3: CASSGLAGGQETQYF; DNA: TGTGCCAGCAGTGGACTAGCGGGGGGGCAAGAGACCCAGTACTTC
J: TRBJ1-2; D: .; size: .; length: 13; V: TRBV5-4; CDR3: CASSRTERYGYTF; DNA: TGTGCCAGCAGCCGGACAGAGCGGTATGGCTACACCTTC
J: TRBJ2-3; D: .; size: .; length: 14; V: TRBV7-2; CDR3: CASSLARGADTQYF; DNA: TGTGCCAGCAGCTTAGCGCGGGGCGCAGATACGCAGTATTTT
J: TRBJ1-1; D: .; size: .; length: 17; V: TRBV19; CDR3: CASSPWRSKTQGGEAFF; DNA: TGTGCCAGTAGTCCCTGGAGGTCTAAGACCCAGGGAGGTGAAGCTTTCTTT
J: TRBJ2-7; D: TRBD2; size: once; length: 13; V: TRBV6-6; CDR3: CASKAGVDYEQYF; DNA: TGTGCCAGCAAGGCGGGGGTTGACTACGAGCAGTACTTC
J: TRBJ2-2; D: TRBD1; size: .; length: 19; V: TRBV4-1; CDR3: CASSQDIEWDRGNTGELFF; DNA: TGCGCCAGCAGCCAAGATATTGAGTGGGACAGGGGGAACACCGGGGAGCTGTTTTTT
J: TRBJ2-1; D: TRBD2; size: .; length: 16; V: TRBV9; CDR3: CASSVHGGAGYNEQFF; DNA: TGTGCCAGCAGCGTTCACGGGGGGGCAGGATACAATGAGCAGTTCTTC
J: TRBJ1-3; D: TRBD1; size: .; length: 14; V: TRBV18; CDR3: CASSPGTAGNTIYF; DNA: TGTGCCAGCTCACCGGGGACAGCAGGAAACACCATATATTTT
J: TRBJ2-7; D: TRBD2; size: few; length: 14; V: TRBV7-2; CDR3: CASSSSGGAREQYF; DNA: TGTGCCAGCAGCTCTAGCGGGGGGGCGAGGGAGCAGTACTTC